A selection of T cell receptor beta chains follows, all from one sample in a study of neurological immune-mediated disorders. In TCRdb, the 5' RACE reads were re-called with MiXCR into one record per CDR3 protein. The sample shows 50,000 or so distinct CDR3 sequences, about 26% of them seen only once. The material sequenced was PBMCs. The receptors shown here come from a woman aged 65 to 85 in good health. CDR3s include the opening cysteine and the closing phenylalanine or tryptophan. A D gene is named only where the DNA matches it firmly. Size tells how often a clone was seen (once, few, many) or the class of an expanded clone, and some rows leave it out.

cdr3_length j_call d_call clone_size v_call cdr3_aa cdr3_nt
13 TRBJ2-5 NA NA TRBV20-1 CSASSTAFETQYF TGCAGTGCGTCCTCGACTGCTTTTGAGACCCAGTACTTC
15 TRBJ2-2 NA NA TRBV29-1 CSAGDSNANTGELFF TGCAGCGCCGGTGACAGCAACGCGAACACCGGGGAGCTGTTTTTT
13 TRBJ1-1 NA many TRBV24-1 CATSSNEGTEAFF TGTGCCACCAGTTCCAATGAAGGCACTGAAGCTTTCTTT
11 TRBJ2-1 NA NA TRBV20-1 CSALHWSREFF TGCAGTGCTCTACACTGGTCGCGGGAGTTCTTC
17 TRBJ1-5 NA NA TRBV27 CASSLSTGMGYNQPQHF TGTGCCAGCAGTTTATCCACAGGGATGGGGTACAATCAGCCCCAGCATTTT
15 TRBJ2-7 TRBD1 many TRBV7-2 CASSLITGTGYEQYF TGTGCCAGCAGCTTGATCACCGGGACAGGTTACGAGCAGTACTTC
14 TRBJ1-1 NA NA TRBV15 CATSTRPMNTEAFF TGTGCCACCAGCACCAGACCGATGAACACTGAAGCTTTCTTT
14 TRBJ1-1 NA many TRBV7-2 CASSFQGNGAEAFF TGTGCCAGCAGCTTTCAGGGGAATGGCGCTGAAGCTTTCTTT
15 TRBJ2-3 TRBD2 many TRBV20-1 CSAREGGRAADTQYF TGCAGTGCTAGAGAAGGCGGGAGGGCCGCAGATACGCAGTATTTT
17 TRBJ2-7 TRBD2 NA TRBV20-1 CSAYIATSGSLKYEQYF TGCAGTGCCTATATCGCGACTAGCGGGAGTCTTAAGTACGAGCAGTACTTC
15 TRBJ1-5 TRBD1 many TRBV20-1 CSAARTGFGNQPQHF TGCAGTGCTGCCCGGACAGGGTTTGGCAATCAGCCCCAGCATTTT
14 TRBJ2-7 TRBD1 many TRBV7-8 CASSSGQGEYEQYF TGTGCCAGCAGCTCGGGACAGGGGGAGTACGAGCAGTACTTC
18 TRBJ2-5 TRBD2 many TRBV11-2 CASSLGSSGEPWTETQYF TGTGCCAGCAGCTTAGGGTCTAGCGGGGAACCTTGGACGGAGACCCAGTACTTC
15 TRBJ2-3 TRBD1 many TRBV5-1 CASSPGTGGLDTQYF TGCGCCAGCAGCCCCGGGACAGGGGGCTTAGATACGCAGTATTTT
14 TRBJ1-5 NA NA TRBV19 CASSIDRNNQPQHF TGTGCCAGTAGTATAGACAGGAATAATCAGCCCCAGCATTTT